Listed below are T cell receptor beta chains from one sample, sequenced in a study of cytomegalovirus exposure and HLA in healthy donors. Only in-frame clones appear in the TCRdb table, and some are missing; sequencing was by immunoSEQ multiplex PCR. The table has roughly 120,000 clones, 86% seen once; the top ten hold approximately 4.9%. Specimen: PBMCs. The source of these receptors is a man in his late teens or twenties in good health and CMV-seronegative. Each CDR3 is given with its conserved first and last residue. D genes are given only for firm matches. Not every row has a clone size; where given, it reads once, few, many or a size class.

D	size	V	J	DNA	CDR3
TRBD1	.	TRBV5-6	TRBJ1-4	TGTGCCAGCAGCTTGTCCATAGGGGGCGATGAAAAACTGTTTTTT	CASSLSIGGDEKLFF
TRBD2	.	TRBV9	TRBJ2-2	TGTGCCAGCGCTAGCGGCAACACCGGGGAGCTGTTTTTT	CASASGNTGELFF
TRBD2	.	TRBV7-2	TRBJ2-1	TGTGCCAGCAGCTTAGATCTAGCGGGGGTAGATGAGCAGTTCTTC	CASSLDLAGVDEQFF
.	.	TRBV5-4	TRBJ2-1	TGTGCCAGCAGCTTGAGCAGCGAAAATGAGCAGTTCTTC	CASSLSSENEQFF
TRBD2	.	TRBV4-1	TRBJ2-3	TGCGCCAGCAGCTCAGAGCGGGGGCTCTCCACAGATACGCAGTATTTT	CASSSERGLSTDTQYF
.	.	TRBV5-1	TRBJ2-1	TGCGCCAGCAGCTTTAAAGAATCGGGTGAGCAGTTCTTC	CASSFKESGEQFF
.	.	TRBV6-4	TRBJ2-4	TGTGCCAGCCATGACAGCTTACTAGCCAAAAACATTCAGTACTTC	CASHDSLLAKNIQYF
.	.	TRBV7-9	TRBJ1-3	TGTGCCAGCAGCCCCGTCTTGGGTGGGACTTTTGGAAACACCATATATTTT	CASSPVLGGTFGNTIYF
TRBD2	.	TRBV4-1	TRBJ2-4	TGCGCCAGCAGCCAACTCCCACATGCACTAGCGGGAGATCGCATTCAGTACTTC	CASSQLPHALAGDRIQYF
.	.	TRBV9	TRBJ1-2	TGTGCCAGCAGCGTAGTAGGTGACGGCGGGGGCTACACCTTC	CASSVVGDGGGYTF
TRBD1	.	TRBV6-5	TRBJ1-1	TGTGCCAGCAGTTCTAGACAGGGGGCGCACACTGAAGCTTTCTTT	CASSSRQGAHTEAFF
.	.	TRBV7-8	TRBJ1-1	TGTGCCAGCAGCTCGCAACAGGGCTTGAACACTGAAGCTTTCTTT	CASSSQQGLNTEAFF
TRBD2	.	TRBV6-6	TRBJ2-7	TGTGCCAGCAGTTCCCAGGACCCCGGGAGGGAGTACGAGCAGTACTTC	CASSSQDPGREYEQYF
TRBD1	.	TRBV7-2	TRBJ2-4	TGTGCCAGCAGCATGACAGGGCCGATGGACATTCAGTACTTC	CASSMTGPMDIQYF
.	.	TRBV11-2	TRBJ2-2	TGTGCCAGCAGCTTAGAGCGTCTCCTGAACACCGGGGAGCTGTTTTTT	CASSLERLLNTGELFF
.	.	TRBV5-1	TRBJ2-7	TGCGCCAGCAGCTTGGAACAGGTCGGATTGTCCTACGAGCAGTACTTC	CASSLEQVGLSYEQYF
TRBD1	.	TRBV16	TRBJ2-5	TGTGCCAGCAGTTACGGACAGGGGGTGAAGACCCAGTACTTC	CASSYGQGVKTQYF
.	.	TRBV11-1	TRBJ1-4	TGTGCCAGCAGCCCGGGGGGTGCAACTAATGAAAAACTGTTTTTT	CASSPGGATNEKLFF
.	.	TRBV18	TRBJ1-1	TGTGCCAGCTCACCTATACAGGTTTTGAACACTGAAGCTTTCTTT	CASSPIQVLNTEAFF
.	few	TRBV4-2	TRBJ1-5	TGTGCCAGCAGCCAAGATGACCAGGGTAGCAATCAGCCCCAGCATTTT	CASSQDDQGSNQPQHF
.	.	TRBV19	TRBJ2-7	TGTGCCAGTAGCATAACAGGGATCTCCTACGAGCAGTACTTC	CASSITGISYEQYF
.	.	TRBV5-1	TRBJ2-1	TGCGCCAGCAGCTTGTCGCAGGGCGCAAGAGGTGAGCAGTTCTTC	CASSLSQGARGEQFF
.	.	TRBV14	TRBJ1-3	TGTGCCAGCAGCCAAGATCGAAACAGAAGAAACACCATATATTTT	CASSQDRNRRNTIYF
.	once	TRBV6-5	TRBJ2-7	TGTGCCAGCACAACTGGACGGACTCCCTACGAGCAGTACTTC	CASTTGRTPYEQYF
.	few	TRBV6-1	TRBJ1-4	TGTGCCAGCAGTGAAGAGACCGGAGGTAATGAAAAACTGTTTTTT	CASSEETGGNEKLFF
.	.	TRBV14	TRBJ2-6	TGTGCCAGCAGCCGTTACTTCTCTGGGGCCAACGTCCTGACTTTC	CASSRYFSGANVLTF
.	.	TRBV30	TRBJ1-5	TGTGCCTGGAGCCAGTCAGGGGAACAGCCCCAGCATTTT	CAWSQSGEQPQHF
.	.	TRBV6-5	TRBJ2-5	TGTGCCAGCAGTTACTCGAGGCAGCTGGAGACCCAGTACTTC	CASSYSRQLETQYF
TRBD1	.	TRBV16	TRBJ1-1	TGTGCCAGCAGCCCCGGGACAGGGCCCCCTGAAGCTTTCTTT	CASSPGTGPPEAFF
TRBD1	.	TRBV2	TRBJ2-3	TGTGCCACCCTCCATCGGTCCACCCTAGTCGCAGGGGGCGCGGTAGATACGCAGTATTTT	CATLHRSTLVAGGAVDTQYF
TRBD1	.	TRBV15	TRBJ2-7	TGTGCCACCAGCAGAGGACAGGGGGCCTCCTACGAGCAGTACTTC	CATSRGQGASYEQYF
TRBD2	.	TRBV5-1	TRBJ2-1	TGCGCCAGCAGCGATCCTAGCGGGGGTGTTAATGAGCAGTTCTTC	CASSDPSGGVNEQFF
.	.	TRBV19	TRBJ1-2	TGTGCCAGTAGTGGGCCAGGGGCTAACTATGGCTACACCTTC	CASSGPGANYGYTF
TRBD1	once	TRBV29-1	TRBJ2-5	TGCAGCGTTCTGACAGGGGGCGGGGGAGAGACCCAGTACTTC	CSVLTGGGGETQYF
.	.	TRBV5-1	TRBJ1-1	TGCGCCAGCAGCAGGGGAGGGGGGTTAGGGGAAGCTTTCTTT	CASSRGGGLGEAFF
TRBD1	.	TRBV27	TRBJ2-2	TGTGCCAGCAGTCTCCGACCCCAGGGGGCTGAGAACACCGGGGAGCTGTTTTTT	CASSLRPQGAENTGELFF
.	few	TRBV5-6	TRBJ1-5	TGTGCCAGCAGCTTGGTACCCCGGGGAGGGAGGGACAATCAGCCCCAGCATTTT	CASSLVPRGGRDNQPQHF
.	.	TRBV6-5	TRBJ1-2	TGTGCCAGCAGTCACTTAGGGGGTACAGTCAACTATGGCTACACCTTC	CASSHLGGTVNYGYTF
TRBD1	.	TRBV6-5	TRBJ1-2	TGTGCCAGCAGTTACACGGACAGGGTTGGTGGCTACACCTTC	CASSYTDRVGGYTF
.	.	TRBV21-1	TRBJ2-4	TGTGCCAGCAGCCCTCGACAGACCTTAGCCAAAAACATTCAGTACTTC	CASSPRQTLAKNIQYF
TRBD1	.	TRBV10-3	TRBJ1-5	TGTGCCATCAGTGTGGGGGACAGACCTGATCAGCCCCAGCATTTT	CAISVGDRPDQPQHF
.	.	TRBV25-1	TRBJ2-5	TGTGCCAGCAGCCGCCCAGGGGACCAAGAGACCCAGTACTTC	CASSRPGDQETQYF
TRBD1	.	TRBV6-4	TRBJ2-2	TGTGCCAGCAGTGATCTCGGACAGGGCAAATCCGGGGAGCTGTTTTTT	CASSDLGQGKSGELFF
.	.	TRBV12-5	TRBJ1-4	TGTGCTAGTGGCCCTGGACAGACCACAACTAATGAAAAACTGTTTTTT	CASGPGQTTTNEKLFF
TRBD1	.	TRBV5-1	TRBJ2-6	TGCGCCAGCAGCTTGGAACAGGGGGCGCTTGGGGCCAACGTCCTGACTTTC	CASSLEQGALGANVLTF
TRBD1	.	TRBV6-5	TRBJ2-7	TGTGCCAGCAGGGGACAGGGAGTGGGGGAGCAGTACTTC	CASRGQGVGEQYF
.	.	TRBV30	TRBJ2-7	TGTGCCTTGGCTTACTCAGGTGGGCACGAGCAGTACTTC	CALAYSGGHEQYF
TRBD1	.	TRBV29-1	TRBJ1-5	TGCAGCGTTTCACAGGGGGGCATTGATCAGCCCCAGCATTTT	CSVSQGGIDQPQHF
.	.	TRBV15	TRBJ1-2	TGTGCCACCAGCAGAGGCCCGACCGGGTCCTATGGCTACACCTTC	CATSRGPTGSYGYTF
TRBD1	.	TRBV12-5	TRBJ1-1	TGTGCTAGTGGTTTGGGGACAGGGGGCAGCACTGAAGCTTTCTTT	CASGLGTGGSTEAFF
TRBD1	.	TRBV10-1	TRBJ1-5	TGCGCCAGCAGTGATGGACAGGGTGGTCAGCCCCAGCATTTT	CASSDGQGGQPQHF
.	.	TRBV5-1	TRBJ2-5	TGCGCCAGCAGCTTTGGTAGTGGGGGGGCGCGACAAGAGACCCAGTACTTC	CASSFGSGGARQETQYF
.	.	TRBV7-9	TRBJ1-2	TGTGCCAGCAGCAGTCGACAGGAATCCCTTATAGGCTACACCTTC	CASSSRQESLIGYTF
TRBD2	.	TRBV23-1	TRBJ2-7	TGCGCCAGCAGTCAATCGAATGGGACTAGCGGGAGGGACGAGCAGTACTTC	CASSQSNGTSGRDEQYF
TRBD1	.	TRBV30	TRBJ1-1	TGTGCCTCCGATCGACAGGGTCGGAACACTGAAGCTTTCTTT	CASDRQGRNTEAFF
.	.	TRBV2	TRBJ1-1	TGTGCCAGCAGTGAAACTGGAGTTGAAGCTTTCTTT	CASSETGVEAFF
.	.	TRBV6-5	TRBJ2-7	TGTGCCAGCAGTTACTCGAGGGCGCTAGCAGAGTACTTC	CASSYSRALAEYF